These T cell receptor beta chains were read from a single sample in a study of blood T cells in healthy people across ages. A single record per CDR3 protein comes from TCRdb applying MiXCR to the 5' RACE reads. The table lists approximately 1,100,000 distinct CDR3 sequences, 45% of them singletons. Sequenced input: blood. These receptors originate from a woman aged 55 to 70 in good health. CDR3s include the opening cysteine and the closing phenylalanine or tryptophan. Each record gives: clone size, V gene, J gene, CDR3 length, D gene, CDR3 protein. D genes are given only for firm matches. Clone sizes are given selectively: once, few, many, or a class where the clone is expanded.

abundance: .
v_gene: TRBV6-1
j_gene: TRBJ1-3
len: 14
d_gene: .
CDR3aa: CASIIGRTTDTIYF

abundance: .
v_gene: TRBV6-5
j_gene: TRBJ2-7
len: 14
d_gene: TRBD1
CDR3aa: CASSRDRGFGEQYF

abundance: many
v_gene: TRBV7-2
j_gene: TRBJ2-7
len: 14
d_gene: .
CDR3aa: CASSPHPLGYEQYF

abundance: .
v_gene: TRBV6-2/TRBV6-3
j_gene: TRBJ2-7
len: 12
d_gene: .
CDR3aa: CASTVRGYEQYF

abundance: .
v_gene: TRBV5-1
j_gene: TRBJ2-1
len: 15
d_gene: TRBD2
CDR3aa: CASSWEGSMVNEQFF

abundance: few
v_gene: TRBV5-6
j_gene: TRBJ2-1
len: 15
d_gene: TRBD2
CDR3aa: CASSLASSGRRRQFF

abundance: .
v_gene: TRBV11-3
j_gene: TRBJ1-2
len: 16
d_gene: TRBD1
CDR3aa: CASSFPGQETNYGYTF

abundance: .
v_gene: TRBV3-1
j_gene: TRBJ2-1
len: 13
d_gene: .
CDR3aa: CASSQQLANEQFF

abundance: .
v_gene: TRBV11-2
j_gene: TRBJ2-6
len: 17
d_gene: TRBD1
CDR3aa: CASSLGQGVGGANVLTF

abundance: once
v_gene: TRBV6-1
j_gene: TRBJ2-4
len: 17
d_gene: TRBD2
CDR3aa: CASSEVGTSGRRNIQYF

abundance: .
v_gene: TRBV7-9
j_gene: TRBJ2-1
len: 15
d_gene: .
CDR3aa: CASSPGLRDGFEQFF

abundance: many
v_gene: TRBV14
j_gene: TRBJ2-7
len: 12
d_gene: .
CDR3aa: CASSPRAYEQYF

abundance: .
v_gene: TRBV12-3/TRBV12-4
j_gene: TRBJ1-1
len: 13
d_gene: .
CDR3aa: CASSLGWVSEAFF

abundance: .
v_gene: TRBV7-2
j_gene: TRBJ1-1
len: 15
d_gene: .
CDR3aa: CASSLEGTANTEAFF

abundance: .
v_gene: TRBV29-1
j_gene: TRBJ2-1
len: 15
d_gene: TRBD2
CDR3aa: CSAVRASGTYNEQFF

abundance: few
v_gene: TRBV7-9
j_gene: TRBJ2-1
len: 10
d_gene: .
CDR3aa: CAIDGNEQFF

abundance: .
v_gene: TRBV2
j_gene: TRBJ2-1
len: 13
d_gene: .
CDR3aa: CASSETEDNEQFF

abundance: .
v_gene: TRBV20-1
j_gene: TRBJ2-3
len: 14
d_gene: .
CDR3aa: CSAILGSAADTQYF

abundance: .
v_gene: TRBV4-2
j_gene: TRBJ2-5
len: 17
d_gene: TRBD1
CDR3aa: CASSQGVGRQGQNEQYF

abundance: once
v_gene: TRBV20-1
j_gene: TRBJ2-7
len: 14
d_gene: TRBD1
CDR3aa: CSVHRQGFGNEQYF

abundance: .
v_gene: TRBV10-1
j_gene: TRBJ2-7
len: 12
d_gene: .
CDR3aa: CASSAANYEQYF

abundance: .
v_gene: TRBV20-1
j_gene: TRBJ2-7
len: 13
d_gene: .
CDR3aa: CSASGVPPREQYF

abundance: few
v_gene: TRBV20-1
j_gene: TRBJ2-3
len: 13
d_gene: .
CDR3aa: CSASIQELDTQYF

abundance: .
v_gene: TRBV12-3/TRBV12-4
j_gene: TRBJ2-3
len: 15
d_gene: .
CDR3aa: CASSLGPGITDTQYF

abundance: few
v_gene: TRBV2
j_gene: TRBJ2-5
len: 15
d_gene: .
CDR3aa: CASRGRQDVQETQYF

abundance: .
v_gene: TRBV29-1
j_gene: TRBJ1-2
len: 15
d_gene: TRBD1
CDR3aa: CSVAGGTGGVYGYTF

abundance: .
v_gene: TRBV9
j_gene: TRBJ2-3
len: 16
d_gene: TRBD2
CDR3aa: CASREGTSGWTDTQYF

abundance: .
v_gene: TRBV4-1
j_gene: .
len: 14
d_gene: .
CDR3aa: CASSHRQGFYEQYF

abundance: .
v_gene: TRBV27
j_gene: .
len: 13
d_gene: .
CDR3aa: CASAPFGSYEQYF

abundance: few
v_gene: TRBV14
j_gene: TRBJ2-6
len: 13
d_gene: .
CDR3aa: CASRRTGANVLTF

abundance: many
v_gene: TRBV20-1
j_gene: TRBJ2-5
len: 13
d_gene: TRBD1
CDR3aa: CSAQSTGSETQYF